Each of the 5 T cell receptor beta chains below was sequenced from the same sample in a study of type 1 and type 2 diabetes patients. Amplification started from genomic DNA. Amplification of the beta chain CDR3 used 30 forward and 13 reverse multiplex primers. TCRdb reanalysed the multiplex PCR reads using MiXCR and keeps one entry per CDR3 protein. The table includes about 250,000 distinct CDR3 sequences, approximately 45% detected once. Sequenced material: peripheral blood mononuclear cells (PBMCs). Source of these receptors: a man between 18 and 29 years old with type 2 diabetes.

The chain couples TRBV20-1 to TRBJ2-7, with D tentatively TRBD2 (7 bases). The germline gives CDR1 DFQATT, CDR2 SNEGSKA (reference sequence). The CDR3 is 15 amino acids. V was shortened by 5 bases and J by 3 bases, with 20 bases between the two germline ends. The CDR3 DNA is TGCAGTGCTTCCTCGGGGGGCTCCTGGGACTACGAGCAGTACTTC. Translated: CSASSGGSWDYEQYF.

This clonotype turned up a few times. This chain joins TRBV4-3 and TRBJ1-6, with 7 bases identical to TRBD1. The CDR3 contains 14 residues. CDR1 and CDR2 (germline): LGHNA, YSLEER. V lost 2 bases and J lost 10; bases outside the gene matches: 5. The CDR3 nucleotides read TGCGCCAGCAGCCAATTGACAGGGAAGTCACCCCTCCACTTT. Its protein is CASSQLTGKSPLHF.

About this clonotype: The junction departs from germline at one end; a sequencing error may be responsible. V and J are TRBV5-1 and TRBJ2-7; tentative D call: TRBD1 (6 bases). The CDR3 is made up of 13 amino acids. Germline values: CDR1 SGHRS, CDR2 YFSETQ. Here the CDR3 DNA reads TGCTCCAGCAGCCCCGGACAGTTCTACGAGCAGTACTTC. Protein sequence: CSSSPGQFYEQYF.

The chain uses TRBV6-5 and TRBJ2-7; TRBD2 agrees at 7 bases. Germline assignment: CDR1 MNHEY and CDR2 SVGAGI. This CDR3 region has 13 residues. V gave up 8 bases and J gave up 0 bases; unmatched junction bases: 4. CDR3 amino acids: CASASGSSYEQYF. CDR3 DNA: TGTGCCAGCGCTAGCGGAAGCTCCTACGAGCAGTACTTC.

The chain employs TRBV28 and TRBJ1-2, with D unresolved. The CDR3 runs to 16 residues. Germline values: CDR1 MDHEN, CDR2 SYDVKM. V lost 1 base and J 0 bases, leaving 12 bases between the germline ends. CDR3 bases: TGTGCCAGCAGTTTATTCGTGGCCACAGCTAACTATGGCTACACCTTC. It yields the protein CASSLFVATANYGYTF.